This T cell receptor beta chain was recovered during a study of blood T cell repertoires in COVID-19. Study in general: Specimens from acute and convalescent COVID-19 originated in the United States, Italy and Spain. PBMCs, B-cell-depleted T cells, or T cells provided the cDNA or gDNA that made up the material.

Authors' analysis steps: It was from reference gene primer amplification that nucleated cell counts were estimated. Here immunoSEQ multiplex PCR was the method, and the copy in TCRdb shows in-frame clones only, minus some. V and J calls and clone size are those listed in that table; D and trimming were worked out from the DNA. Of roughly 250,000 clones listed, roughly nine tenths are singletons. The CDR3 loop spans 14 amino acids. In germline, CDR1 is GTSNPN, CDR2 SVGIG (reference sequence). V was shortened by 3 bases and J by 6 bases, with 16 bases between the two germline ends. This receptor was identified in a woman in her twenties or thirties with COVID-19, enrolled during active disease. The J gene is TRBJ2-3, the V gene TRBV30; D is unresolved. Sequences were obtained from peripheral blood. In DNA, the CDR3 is TGTGCCTGGAGCCAAGGCGGCGGCGTGGATACGCAGTATTTT. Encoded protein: CAWSQGGGVDTQYF.